This T cell receptor (beta chain) emerged from a study of shared clonotypes between healthy human individuals. This CDR3 comprises 15 residues. V was pared by 0 bases and J by 6 bases, with 12 bases between. Germline CDR1 LGHNA, CDR2 YSLEER. Free of recent acute infections or vaccinations, the donors were healthy HIV-negative adults. This clone was seen repeatedly, ten times or more. Its antigen is unknown. Every immunoSEQ plate was one replicate of a subset's evenly spread DNA. Per the original data handling: Quality scores were absent from the junction-only immunoSEQ sequences, so filtering differed. Sequenced by immunoSEQ multiplex PCR; TCRdb stores in-frame clones only, minus some. V and J calls and clone size are as listed in that table; D and trimming were resolved from the DNA. Of about half a million clones listed, approximately 78% are singletons. Whole-study results and caveats: Researchers sampled only blood; tissue repertoires likely differ.

The material sequenced was PBMCs. This TCR came from a woman aged 40 to 49 in good health. Some clones in this sample may be carry-over from other donors' samples. The chain has TRBV4-3 and TRBJ2-1; D uncertain. DNA of the CDR3: TGCGCCAGCAGCCAAGAACCCAAAGCCCCCAATGAGCAGTTCTTC. Amino acid sequence: CASSQEPKAPNEQFF.